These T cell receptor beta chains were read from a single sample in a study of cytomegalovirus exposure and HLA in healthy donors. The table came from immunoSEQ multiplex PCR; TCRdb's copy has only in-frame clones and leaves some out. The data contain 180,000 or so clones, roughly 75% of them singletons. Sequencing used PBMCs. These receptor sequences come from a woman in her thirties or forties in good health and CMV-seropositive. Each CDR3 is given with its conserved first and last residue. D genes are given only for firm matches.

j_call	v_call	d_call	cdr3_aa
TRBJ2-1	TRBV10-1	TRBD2	CASSESVASGENEQFF
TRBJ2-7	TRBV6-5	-	CASNYSNQVRGEQYF
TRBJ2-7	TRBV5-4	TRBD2	CASNTGGLAGAQLYEQYF
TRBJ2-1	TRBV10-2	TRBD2	CASSEWPGGNDEQFF
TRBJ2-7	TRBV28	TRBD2	CASSPPSGFSYEQYF
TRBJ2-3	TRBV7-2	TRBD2	CASSLSAGGLRTQYF
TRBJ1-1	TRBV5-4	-	CASKAQTLNTEAFF
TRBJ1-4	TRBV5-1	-	CASSSSGEATNEKLFF
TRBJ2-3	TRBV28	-	CASSLTSRGQSTQYF
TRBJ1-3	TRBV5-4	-	CASSQGGSWTNSGNTIYF
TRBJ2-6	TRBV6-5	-	CASRSSGANVLTF
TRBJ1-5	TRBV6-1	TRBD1	CASSFRTGDNQPQHF
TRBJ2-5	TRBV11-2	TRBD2	CASSLLIAGLQETQYF
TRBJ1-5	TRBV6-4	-	CASSDVWGRGQPQHF
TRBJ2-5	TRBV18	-	CASSPQLTGAQETQYF
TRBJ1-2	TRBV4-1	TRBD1	CASSQLIPGQGLPNYGYTF
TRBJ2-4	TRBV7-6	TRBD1	CASSQGAHRDIQYF
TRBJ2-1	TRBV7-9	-	CASSPPNQRDEQFF
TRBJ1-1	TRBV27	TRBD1	CASSFGQGAEAFF
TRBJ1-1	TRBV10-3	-	CAISERPQGNTEAFF
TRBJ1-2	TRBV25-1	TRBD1	CASGQGAFGVYGYTF
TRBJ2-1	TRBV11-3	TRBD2	CASSLGPAGGGEQFF
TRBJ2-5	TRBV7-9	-	CASSVPEGTQYF
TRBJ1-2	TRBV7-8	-	CASSFDGGHGYTF
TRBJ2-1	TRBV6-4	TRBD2	CASSGGLAGDDEQFF
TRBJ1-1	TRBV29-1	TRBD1	CSVRTGGDTEAFF
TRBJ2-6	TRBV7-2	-	CASSLSGVSGANVLTF
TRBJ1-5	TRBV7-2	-	CASSGDTQPQHF
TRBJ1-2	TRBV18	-	CASSPPSVQLGYTF
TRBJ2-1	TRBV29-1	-	CSVVFRTRSRNEQFF
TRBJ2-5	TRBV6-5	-	CASSYSRETQYF
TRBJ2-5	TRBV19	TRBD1	CASSIGQGTQETQYF
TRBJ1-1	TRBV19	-	CASTRYRLDTEAFF
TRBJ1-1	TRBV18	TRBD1	CASSPGQGSSEAFF
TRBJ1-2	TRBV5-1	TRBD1	CASSLYGTDYGYTF
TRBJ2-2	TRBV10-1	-	CALFTWRGRGTGELFF
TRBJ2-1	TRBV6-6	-	CASSYPGISSYNEQFF
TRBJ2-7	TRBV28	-	CASSYTTGFYEQYF
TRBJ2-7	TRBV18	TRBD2	CASSRETSGMGYEQYF
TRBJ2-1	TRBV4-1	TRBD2	CASSQESRASGISNEQFF
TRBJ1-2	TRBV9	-	CASSLTTGYGYTF
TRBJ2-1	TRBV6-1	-	CASSEGRGNEQFF
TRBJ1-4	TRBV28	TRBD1	CASSPLRDRNEKLFF
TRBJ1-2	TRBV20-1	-	CSASPDYGYTF
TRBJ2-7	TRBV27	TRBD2	CASSLFPGLAAEQYF